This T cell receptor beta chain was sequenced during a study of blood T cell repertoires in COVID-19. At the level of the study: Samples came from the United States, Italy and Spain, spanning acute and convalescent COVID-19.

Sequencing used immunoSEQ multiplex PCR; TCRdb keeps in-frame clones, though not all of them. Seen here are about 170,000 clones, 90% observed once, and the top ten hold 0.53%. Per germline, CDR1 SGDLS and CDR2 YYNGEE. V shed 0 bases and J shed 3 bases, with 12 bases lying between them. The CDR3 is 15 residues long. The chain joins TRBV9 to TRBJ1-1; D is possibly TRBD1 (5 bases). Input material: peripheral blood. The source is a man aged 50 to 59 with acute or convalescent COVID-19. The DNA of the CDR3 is TGTGCCAGCAGCGTAGGGGGCAGAGACTACACTGAAGCTTTCTTT. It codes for CASSVGGRDYTEAFF. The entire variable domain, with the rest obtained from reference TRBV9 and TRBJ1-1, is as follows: DSGVTQTPKHLITATGQRVTLRCSPRSGDLSVYWYQQSLDQGLQFLIQYYNGEERAKGNILERFSAQQFPDLHSELNLSSLELGDSALYFCASSVGGRDYTEAFFGQGTRLTVV.